The source of this T cell receptor beta chain is a study of CD8 T cells in Susac syndrome. V dropped 4 bases and J dropped 2 bases, with 16 bases sitting between them. Germline lookup yields CDR1 MGHRA and CDR2 YSYEKL. The CDR3 length is 16 residues. For this clonotype: Antigen: not known.

Study observations and caveats: Maximal CD8+ clonal expansion in Susac was observed within TEMRA cells and among active patients.

Reverse transcription used about 0.45 to 1 ug RNA and random hexamers. Across 54 Vbeta and 13 Jbeta, TCR beta CDR3 was amplified with immunoSEQ multiplex PCR. Using its own MiXCR run on the immunoSEQ multiplex PCR reads, TCRdb lists one record per CDR3 protein. The repertoire includes approximately 190,000 distinct CDR3 sequences, roughly 94% of them detected once, and 0.15% to 0.2% sits in the top ten. The receptor was isolated from a human donor with Susac syndrome. Material for sequencing was CD8+ T cells from PBMCs. This sequence joins TRBV4-1 and TRBJ2-3; the D gene is possibly TRBD1 (5 bases). The CDR3, as DNA: TGCGCCAGCAGCCCCCAGACAGTTAAGTCCACAGATACGCAGTATTTT. It codes for CASSPQTVKSTDTQYF.